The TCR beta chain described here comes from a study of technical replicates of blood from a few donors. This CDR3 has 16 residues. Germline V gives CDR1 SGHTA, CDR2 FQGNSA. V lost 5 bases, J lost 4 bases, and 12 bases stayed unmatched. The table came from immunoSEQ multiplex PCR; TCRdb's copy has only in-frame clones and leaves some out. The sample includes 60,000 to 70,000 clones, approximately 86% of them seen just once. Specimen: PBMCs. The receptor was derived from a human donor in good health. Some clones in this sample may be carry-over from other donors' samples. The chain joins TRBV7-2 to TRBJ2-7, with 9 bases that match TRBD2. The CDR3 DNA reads TGTGCCAGCAGCCCACGAACTCGCGGGAGGGTGTACGAGCAGTACTTC. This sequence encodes CASSPRTRGRVYEQYF.